This T cell receptor beta chain was identified in a study of beta chain features in type 1 diabetes. Study in general: Cell yields, gender and age were comparable in patients and healthy donors. Study-level points and caveats: Insertion counts at VDJ junctions were lower in type 1 diabetes patients, who also showed more deletions there.

Sequenced material consisted of expressed TCRB transcripts (all of the isolated RNA was reverse transcribed). There were 3.5 million or so reads on average in the naive, central memory and regulatory T cell samples. Only in-frame clones appear in the TCRdb table, and some are missing; sequencing was by immunoSEQ multiplex PCR. The sample includes 300,000 to 350,000 clones, roughly 8% of them seen just once. There are 15 residues in the CDR3. Trimming took off 1 base at V and 4 bases at J, with 12 bases between the two ends. Germline V CDR1 and CDR2: KGHSH, LQKENI. This clone has a handful of counts. Its target is unknown. Other nucleotide sequences in the sample specify the same CDR3. The authors obtained over 98% purity in all sorted populations.

The source material was central memory CD4+ T cells from blood. The J gene is TRBJ2-3, the V gene TRBV18, with D hard to call. This clonotype originated in a woman under 30 in good health. The CDR3 protein is CASSPRSTSADTQYF. CDR3 coding DNA: TGTGCCAGCTCACCACGCTCAACCAGTGCAGATACGCAGTATTTT.